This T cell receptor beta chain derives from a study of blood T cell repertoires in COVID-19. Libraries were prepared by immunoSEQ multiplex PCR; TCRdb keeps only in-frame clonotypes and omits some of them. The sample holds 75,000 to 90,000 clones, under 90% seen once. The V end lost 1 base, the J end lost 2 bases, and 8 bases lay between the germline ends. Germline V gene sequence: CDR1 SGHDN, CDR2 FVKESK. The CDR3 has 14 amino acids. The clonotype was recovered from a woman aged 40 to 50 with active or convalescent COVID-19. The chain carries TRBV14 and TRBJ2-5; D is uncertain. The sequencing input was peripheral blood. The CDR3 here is CASSQVRDQETQYF. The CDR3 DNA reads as TGTGCCAGCAGCCAAGTTCGAGATCAAGAGACCCAGTACTTC.